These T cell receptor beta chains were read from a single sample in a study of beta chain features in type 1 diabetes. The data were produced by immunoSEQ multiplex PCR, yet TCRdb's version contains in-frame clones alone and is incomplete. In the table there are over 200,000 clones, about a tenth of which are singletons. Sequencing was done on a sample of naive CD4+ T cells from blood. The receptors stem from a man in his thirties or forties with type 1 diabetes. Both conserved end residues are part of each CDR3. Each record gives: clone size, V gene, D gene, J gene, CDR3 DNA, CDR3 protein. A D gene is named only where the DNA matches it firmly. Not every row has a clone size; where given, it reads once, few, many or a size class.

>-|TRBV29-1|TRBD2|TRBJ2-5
TGCAGCGTCGGACTAGCGGGGGCCCACGGTGAGACCCAGTACTTC
CSVGLAGAHGETQYF
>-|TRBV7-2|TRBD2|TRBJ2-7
TGTGCCAGCAGCTTCCGGGAGGGGGAGAGAGAGTACTTC
CASSFREGEREYF
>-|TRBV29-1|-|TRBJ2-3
TGCAGCGTTGCGTACCGCCCCCAAGAGGGAGATACGCAGTATTTT
CSVAYRPQEGDTQYF
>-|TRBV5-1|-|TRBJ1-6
TGCGCCAGCAAGCAGGGTGAGAATTCACCCCTCCACTTT
CASKQGENSPLHF
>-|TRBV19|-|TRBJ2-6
TGTGCCAGTAGTATGGCGGTCCCTGGGGCCAACGTCCTGACTTTC
CASSMAVPGANVLTF
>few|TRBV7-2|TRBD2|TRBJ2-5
TGTGCCAGCAGCTTGACTAGCGGGGTGCAAGAGACCCAGTACTTC
CASSLTSGVQETQYF
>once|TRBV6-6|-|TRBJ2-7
TGTGCCAGCACCGAAAGGGGGAGGGCCTCCTACGAGCAGTACTTC
CASTERGRASYEQYF
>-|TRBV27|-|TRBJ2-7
TGTGCCAGCAGTTTAGAAGGGGGTTTTGGCGAGCAGTACTTC
CASSLEGGFGEQYF
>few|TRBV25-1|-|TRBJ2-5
TGTGCCAGCAGTGAATATGGGGGCATAGAGACCCAGTACTTC
CASSEYGGIETQYF
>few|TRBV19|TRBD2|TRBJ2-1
TGTGCCAGTAGTATAGCGGGGGGGCCGGATGAGCAGTTCTTC
CASSIAGGPDEQFF
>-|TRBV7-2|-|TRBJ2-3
TGTGCCAGCAGCCGAGGTGATACGCAGTATTTT
CASSRGDTQYF
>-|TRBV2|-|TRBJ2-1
TGTGCCAGCAGTGAAGACAGGGCCCAGTGTTTCTTC
CASSEDRAQCFF
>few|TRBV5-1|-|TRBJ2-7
TGCGCCAGCACCCTTGCGGGACTCCCCTACGAGCAGTACTTC
CASTLAGLPYEQYF
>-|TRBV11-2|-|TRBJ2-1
TGTGCCAGCAGCTTAGTGGGAGGTCTCCTGCACAATGAGCAGTTCTTC
CASSLVGGLLHNEQFF
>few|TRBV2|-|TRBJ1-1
TGTGCCAGCAGGGTAGAGTCCGGAGGCACTGAAGCTTTCTTT
CASRVESGGTEAFF
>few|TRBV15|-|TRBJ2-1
TGTGCCACCAGCAGAGGAGGAGAGCAGTTCTTC
CATSRGGEQFF
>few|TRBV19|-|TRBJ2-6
TGTGCCAGTAGTGTATGGAGCTCTGGGGCCAACGTCCTGACTTTC
CASSVWSSGANVLTF
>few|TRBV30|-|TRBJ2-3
TGTGCCTGGAGTCTAAGAACAGGGTCCACGCAGTATTTT
CAWSLRTGSTQYF
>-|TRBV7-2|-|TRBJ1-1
TGTGCCAGCAGCTTACGCAGGGAAGCTTTCTTT
CASSLRREAFF
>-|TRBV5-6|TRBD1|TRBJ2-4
TGTGCCAGCAGCCCGCAGGGGGTGGACATTCAGTACTTC
CASSPQGVDIQYF
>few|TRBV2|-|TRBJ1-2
TGTGCCAGCAGGCCGGAGGGCTATGGCTACACCTTC
CASRPEGYGYTF
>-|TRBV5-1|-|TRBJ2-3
TGCGCCAGCGGACTCTCTGGTTGGGAGACAGATACGCAGTATTTT
CASGLSGWETDTQYF
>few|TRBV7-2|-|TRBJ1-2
TGTGCCAGCAGCCGGACAGCTAACTATGGCTACACCTTC
CASSRTANYGYTF
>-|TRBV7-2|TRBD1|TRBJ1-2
TGTGCCAGCAGCTTACGGCACAGGGGGCCAAATGGCTACACCTTC
CASSLRHRGPNGYTF
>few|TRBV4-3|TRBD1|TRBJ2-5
TGCGCCAGCAGCCAAGGGACAGGGGAGGGAACCCAGTACTTC
CASSQGTGEGTQYF
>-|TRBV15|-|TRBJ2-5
TGTGCCACCAGCAGAGGTGGGGCGACCCAGTACTTC
CATSRGGATQYF
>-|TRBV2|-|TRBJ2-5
TGTGCCACTTCCGGGGGGCAACACCAAGAGACCCAGTACTTC
CATSGGQHQETQYF
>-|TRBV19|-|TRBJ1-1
TGTGCCAGTAGTACCCAATACACTGAAGCTTTCTTT
CASSTQYTEAFF
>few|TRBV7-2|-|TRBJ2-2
TGTGCCAGCAGCCCCGGGGCAGGGGTCACCGGGGAGCTGTTTTTT
CASSPGAGVTGELFF
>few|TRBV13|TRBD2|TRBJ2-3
TGTGCCAGCAGCCGCCGGGGAGCGGGGGGCGGGCGCTATTTT
CASSRRGAGGGRYF
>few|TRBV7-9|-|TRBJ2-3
TGTGCCAGCAGCTACTCCCGGGGGGATACGCAGTATTTT
CASSYSRGDTQYF
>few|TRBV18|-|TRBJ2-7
TGTGCCAGCTCACCGGGACAAGTCTACGAGCAGTACTTC
CASSPGQVYEQYF
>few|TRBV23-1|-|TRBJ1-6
TGCGCCAGCCTCCAACAGGAAGATAATTCACCCCTCCACTTT
CASLQQEDNSPLHF
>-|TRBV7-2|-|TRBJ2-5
TGTGCCAGCAGCCCAGGGGACCCGCATGGGACCCAGTACTTC
CASSPGDPHGTQYF
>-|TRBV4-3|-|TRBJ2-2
TGCGCCAGCAGCCAAGATCCAGGGAACACCGGGGAGCTGTTTTTT
CASSQDPGNTGELFF
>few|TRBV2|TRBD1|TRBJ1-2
TGTGCCAGTCTGACAGGGTTGGACTATGGCTACACCTTC
CASLTGLDYGYTF
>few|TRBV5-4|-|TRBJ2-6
TGTGCCAGCAGCCCGGCTCTAGGTGGGGCCAACGTCCTGACTTTC
CASSPALGGANVLTF
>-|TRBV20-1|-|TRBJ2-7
TGCAGTGCTAGAGATATCTACGAGCAGTACTTC
CSARDIYEQYF
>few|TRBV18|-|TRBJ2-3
TGTGCCAGCTCACCGCGCCAGGGGACAGATACGCAGTATTTT
CASSPRQGTDTQYF
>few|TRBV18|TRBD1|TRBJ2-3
TGTGCCAGCTCACCAAGACAGGGCGCCGGAGATACGCAGTATTTT
CASSPRQGAGDTQYF
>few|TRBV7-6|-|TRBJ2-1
TGTGCCAGCAGCTTAGACGTAGTCCCCGCCAATGAGCAGTTCTTC
CASSLDVVPANEQFF
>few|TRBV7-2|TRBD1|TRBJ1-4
TGTGCCAGCAGCTTAGGGGACAGGGGGCGCCCCCGGGGTGAAAAACTGTTTTTT
CASSLGDRGRPRGEKLFF